These 5 T cell receptor beta chains share one sample of origin, sequenced in a study of T cells in Graves' hyperthyroidism and ophthalmopathy. Amplified TCR beta CDR3 regions came from RNA transcripts. The HTBI set primed first-round TCR CDR3 RT-PCR. TCRdb fed the multiplex PCR reads into MiXCR, producing one record per CDR3 protein. The data show hundreds of thousands of distinct CDR3 sequences, less than 25% seen once. Sequencing was performed on blood. The receptors originated from a man aged 30 to 39 with Graves' ophthalmopathy.

The rearrangement links TRBV28 to TRBJ1-5; no definite D call. Trimming stripped 3 bases from V and 5 bases from J, with 14 bases between. The germline V gene has CDR1 MDHEN and CDR2 SYDVKM. The CDR3 totals 15 residues. CDR3 sequence (DNA): TGTGCCAGCAGTTTTATCTCGAGGAGTCATCAGCCCCAGCATTTT. This sequence encodes CASSFISRSHQPQHF.

This clonotype was found a few times. The chain employs TRBV20-1 and TRBJ2-3; D is possibly TRBD2 (6 bases). The germline V gene has CDR1 DFQATT and CDR2 SNEGSKA (reference sequence). The V gene lost 2 bases and the J gene lost 2 bases, with 26 bases spanning the gap. This CDR3 spans 19 amino acids. The CDR3 here is CSARLWGVLLAEPTDTQYF. The CDR3 DNA sequence: TGCAGTGCTAGATTGTGGGGGGTGTTGCTAGCAGAACCCACAGATACGCAGTATTTT.

This clonotype was recorded a few times. This rearrangement joins TRBV6-2 or TRBV6-3 to TRBJ2-7; D is possibly TRBD2 (6 bases). Trimming left V 0 bases short and J 3 bases short, with 24 bases between. Germline-derived CDR1 and CDR2 are MNHEY and SVGEGT. The CDR3 is 19 residues long. The CDR3 protein is CASSYSMVSVRGKDYEQYF. CDR3 nucleotide sequence: TGTGCCAGCAGTTACTCGATGGTGTCGGTTCGGGGGAAGGACTACGAGCAGTACTTC.

The J gene is TRBJ2-7, the V gene TRBV9; D is undetermined. Trimming shortened V by 0 bases and J by 4 bases, and 11 bases separated the two germline ends. Germline-derived CDR1 and CDR2 are SGDLS and YYNGEE. CDR3 length equals 14 residues. The CDR3 spells CASSVDQKNYEQYF. The CDR3 DNA reads TGTGCCAGCAGCGTAGACCAGAAAAATTACGAGCAGTACTTC.

The gene calls are TRBV27 and TRBJ2-1; 12 nucleotides align to TRBD2. This CDR3 is 15 amino acids long. CDR1 is MNHEY and CDR2 is SMNVEV in the germline V gene (reference sequence). V shed 4 bases and J 5 bases; nucleotides not matched to a gene: 3. CDR3 DNA sequence: TGTGCCAGCAGTTCGACTAGCGGGGGACACAATGAGCAGTTCTTC. Translated, it gives CASSSTSGGHNEQFF.